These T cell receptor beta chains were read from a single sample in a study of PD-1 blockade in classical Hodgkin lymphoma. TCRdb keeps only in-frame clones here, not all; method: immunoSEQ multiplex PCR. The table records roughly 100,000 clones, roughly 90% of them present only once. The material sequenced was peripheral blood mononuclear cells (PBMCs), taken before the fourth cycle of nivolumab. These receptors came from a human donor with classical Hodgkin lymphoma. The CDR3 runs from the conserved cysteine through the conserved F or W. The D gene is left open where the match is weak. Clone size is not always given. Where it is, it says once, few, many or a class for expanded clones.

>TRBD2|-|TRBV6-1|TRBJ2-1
CASSEVNYSSGRRNEQFF
TGTGCCAGCAGTGAAGTAAACTACTCTAGCGGGAGACGCAATGAGCAGTTCTTC
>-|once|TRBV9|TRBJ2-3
CASSAPGPSRGDTQYF
TGTGCCAGCAGCGCACCGGGGCCTAGTAGAGGAGATACGCAGTATTTT
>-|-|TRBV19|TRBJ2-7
CASSIGQGGEQYF
TGTGCCAGTAGTATAGGGCAGGGGGGCGAGCAGTACTTC
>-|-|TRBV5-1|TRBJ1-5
CASSFTGNQPQHF
TGCGCCAGCAGCTTCACAGGGAATCAGCCCCAGCATTTT
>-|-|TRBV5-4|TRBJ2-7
CASSFRVGRQVFSYEQYF
TGTGCCAGCAGCTTTCGGGTCGGGCGGCAGGTGTTCTCCTACGAGCAGTACTTC
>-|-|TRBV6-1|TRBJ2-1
CASSVSSSYNEQFF
TGTGCCAGCAGTGTCTCAAGCTCCTACAATGAGCAGTTCTTC
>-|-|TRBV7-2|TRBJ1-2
CASSTNNNGYTF
TGTGCCAGCAGCACTAATAACAATGGCTACACCTTC
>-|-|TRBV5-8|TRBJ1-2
CASSFPRGGYTF
TGTGCCAGCAGCTTCCCCCGGGGAGGCTACACCTTC
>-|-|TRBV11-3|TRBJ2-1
CASSLNQRGEQFF
TGTGCCAGCAGCTTAAATCAGAGGGGTGAGCAGTTCTTC
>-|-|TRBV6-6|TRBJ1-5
CASQQDQPQHF
TGTGCCAGCCAGCAAGATCAGCCCCAGCATTTT
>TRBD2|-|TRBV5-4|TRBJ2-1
CASSLGEGLYNEQFF
TGTGCCAGCAGCTTGGGGGAGGGCCTTTACAATGAGCAGTTCTTC
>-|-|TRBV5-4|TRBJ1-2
CASSLFGDELYGYTF
TGTGCCAGCAGCCTATTTGGGGACGAACTCTATGGCTACACCTTC
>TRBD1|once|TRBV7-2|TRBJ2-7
CASSFGTGGSYEQYF
TGTGCCAGCAGCTTTGGGACAGGGGGCTCCTACGAGCAGTACTTC
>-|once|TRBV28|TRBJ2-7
CASSSIPYEQYF
TGTGCCAGCAGCTCGATTCCCTACGAGCAGTACTTC
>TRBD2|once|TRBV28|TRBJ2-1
CASSPTSGSGDEQFF
TGTGCCAGCAGTCCAACTAGCGGGAGCGGGGATGAGCAGTTCTTC
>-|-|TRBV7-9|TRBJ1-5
CASSSGTHDQPQHF
TGTGCCAGCAGCTCGGGGACACACGATCAGCCCCAGCATTTT
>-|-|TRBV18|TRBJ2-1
CASSPPGGPTGNEQFF
TGTGCCAGCTCACCACCGGGCGGGCCCACAGGAAATGAGCAGTTCTTC
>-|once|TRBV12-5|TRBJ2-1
CASGWAVPNEQFF
TGTGCTAGTGGTTGGGCGGTCCCCAATGAGCAGTTCTTC
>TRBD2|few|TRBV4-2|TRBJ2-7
CASSLEVAGRDEQYF
TGTGCCAGCAGCCTAGAGGTAGCGGGAAGGGACGAGCAGTACTTC
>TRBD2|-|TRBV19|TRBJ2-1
CASSVGTAGGNEQFF
TGTGCCAGTAGTGTGGGTACAGCGGGAGGCAATGAGCAGTTCTTC
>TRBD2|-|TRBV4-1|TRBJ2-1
CASSQESSGRGAYNEQFF
TGCGCCAGCAGCCAAGAGTCTAGCGGGAGGGGAGCCTACAATGAGCAGTTCTTC
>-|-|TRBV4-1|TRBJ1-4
CASSQDRGGATNEKLFF
TGCGCCAGCAGCCAAGACAGGGGTGGGGCAACTAATGAAAAACTGTTTTTT
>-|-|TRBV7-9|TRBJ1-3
CATVRVGSGNTIYF
TGTGCTACAGTTAGGGTGGGCTCTGGAAACACCATATATTTT
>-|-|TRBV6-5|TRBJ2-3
CASSYSGARTDTQYF
TGTGCCAGCAGTTACTCCGGCGCCCGCACAGATACGCAGTATTTT
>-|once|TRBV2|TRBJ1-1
CASSGGFTEAFF
TGTGCCAGCAGTGGAGGTTTCACTGAAGCTTTCTTT
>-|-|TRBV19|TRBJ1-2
CASGRTNYGYTF
TGTGCCAGTGGAAGGACAAACTATGGCTACACCTTC
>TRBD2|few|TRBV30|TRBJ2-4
CAWETGTAGGMDIQYF
TGTGCCTGGGAGACCGGGACTGCCGGGGGGATGGACATTCAGTACTTC
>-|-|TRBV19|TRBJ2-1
CASSLPTGTYNEQFF
TGTGCCAGTAGCCTACCCACGGGGACCTACAATGAGCAGTTCTTC
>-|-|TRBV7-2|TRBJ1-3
CASSSSVGASSGNTIYF
TGTGCCAGCAGCTCCTCCGTGGGGGCTAGCTCTGGAAACACCATATATTTT
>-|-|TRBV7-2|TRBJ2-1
CASSFRRARGYNEQFF
TGTGCCAGCAGCTTTCGCAGAGCACGGGGATACAATGAGCAGTTCTTC
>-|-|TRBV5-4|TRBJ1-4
CASSPGPSPNEKLFF
TGTGCCAGCAGCCCTGGTCCCAGCCCTAATGAAAAACTGTTTTTT
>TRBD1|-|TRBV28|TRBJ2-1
CASSTQTGGVYNEQFF
TGTGCCAGCAGTACTCAGACAGGGGGCGTCTACAATGAGCAGTTCTTC
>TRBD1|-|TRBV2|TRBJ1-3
CASRVDRGGNTIYF
TGTGCCAGCAGAGTCGACAGGGGAGGAAACACCATATATTTT
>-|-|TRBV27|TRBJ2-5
CASREGRQETQYF
TGTGCCAGCAGAGAGGGACGACAAGAGACCCAGTACTTC
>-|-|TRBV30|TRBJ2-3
CAWERGDTQYF
TGTGCCTGGGAACGCGGGGATACGCAGTATTTT
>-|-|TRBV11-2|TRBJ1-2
CASSPDGINYGYTF
TGTGCCAGCAGCCCGGACGGAATTAACTATGGCTACACCTTC
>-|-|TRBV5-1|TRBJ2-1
CASSLDGNEQFF
TGCGCCAGCAGCTTGGATGGTAATGAGCAGTTCTTC
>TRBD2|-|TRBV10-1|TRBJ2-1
CASSESTGLAGYNEQFF
TGCGCCAGCAGTGAGTCGACGGGACTAGCGGGATACAATGAGCAGTTCTTC
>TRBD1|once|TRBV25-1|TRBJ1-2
CASSEHWTGPTGYTF
TGTGCCAGCAGTGAGCATTGGACAGGGCCGACTGGCTACACCTTC
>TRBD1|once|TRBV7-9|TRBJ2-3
CASSLMGQGLTQYF
TGTGCCAGCAGCTTAATGGGACAGGGACTTACGCAGTATTTT
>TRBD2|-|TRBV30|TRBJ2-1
CACYTPGLAGVYEQFF
TGTGCCTGTTATACCCCGGGACTAGCGGGCGTGTATGAGCAGTTCTTC
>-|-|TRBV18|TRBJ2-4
CASSPTEGRAKNIQYF
TGTGCCAGCTCACCAACCGAAGGGAGAGCCAAAAACATTCAGTACTTC
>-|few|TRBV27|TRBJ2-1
CASNPTTYKHTRKFF
TGTGCCAGCAACCCCACAACCTACAAACACACTCGCAAGTTCTTC
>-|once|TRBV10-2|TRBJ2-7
CASSEGVGPIDGKYEQYF
TGCGCCAGCAGTGAGGGTGTCGGGCCAATAGACGGGAAATACGAGCAGTACTTC
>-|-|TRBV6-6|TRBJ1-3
CASSGGLYRSGNTIYF
TGTGCCAGCAGTGGGGGACTTTATCGCTCTGGAAACACCATATATTTT
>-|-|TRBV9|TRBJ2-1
CASSVATRFQSERYYNEQFF
TGTGCCAGCAGCGTAGCTACGAGGTTTCAGTCCGAGCGATACTACAATGAGCAGTTCTTC
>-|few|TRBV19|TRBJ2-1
CASSLGTASALDEQFF
TGTGCCAGTAGTCTGGGGACTGCGTCGGCGTTGGATGAGCAGTTCTTC
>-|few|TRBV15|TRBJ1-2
CATSRDPGERRGYTF
TGTGCCACCAGCAGAGATCCCGGGGAACGGCGGGGCTACACCTTC
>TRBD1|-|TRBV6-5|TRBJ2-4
CASSTGTGGNIQYF
TGTGCCAGCAGTACGGGGACAGGGGGGAACATTCAGTACTTC
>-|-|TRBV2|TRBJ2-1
CASSRQVYNEQFF
TGTGCCAGCAGTCGACAGGTCTACAATGAGCAGTTCTTC
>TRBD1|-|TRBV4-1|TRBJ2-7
CASSQPDRVSYEQYF
TGCGCCAGCAGCCAACCCGACAGGGTATCCTACGAGCAGTACTTC
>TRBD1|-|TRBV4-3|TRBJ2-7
CASSQDPGQASLEQYF
TGCGCCAGCAGCCAAGATCCGGGACAGGCGTCGCTCGAGCAGTACTTC
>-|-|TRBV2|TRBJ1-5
CASSENSQAQHF
TGTGCCAGCAGTGAGAACAGTCAGGCCCAGCATTTT
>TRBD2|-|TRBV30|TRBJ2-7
CAWSWGSGSSYEQYF
TGTGCCTGGAGTTGGGGTAGCGGGAGCTCCTACGAGCAGTACTTC
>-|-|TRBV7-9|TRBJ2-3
CASSLQGGVSTDTQYF
TGTGCCAGCAGCCTACAAGGAGGGGTTAGCACAGATACGCAGTATTTT